The text below deals with one T cell receptor (beta chain). The data were obtained in a study of OX40 agonist ivuxolimab in advanced cancers. The CDR3 spans 13 residues. CDR1 SGHTA and CDR2 FQGTGA come from the germline V gene. Trimming stripped 2 bases from V and 4 bases from J, with 9 bases between. Sequencing was performed with immunoSEQ multiplex PCR; in TCRdb, only in-frame clones are kept and a portion is missing. The table lists about 110,000 clones, roughly nine tenths of them singletons, with less than 0.35% in the top ten. The starting material was CD4+ or CD8+ T cells sorted from blood, obtained in a trial of the OX40 agonist ivuxolimab. J is TRBJ2-7 and V is TRBV7-3; D remains ambiguous. The TCR was taken from an adult with an advanced solid tumor such as melanoma, head and neck, liver or kidney cancer. Here the CDR3 reads CASSLDNGYEQYF. The CDR3 DNA follows: TGTGCCAGCAGCTTAGATAACGGGTACGAGCAGTACTTC.